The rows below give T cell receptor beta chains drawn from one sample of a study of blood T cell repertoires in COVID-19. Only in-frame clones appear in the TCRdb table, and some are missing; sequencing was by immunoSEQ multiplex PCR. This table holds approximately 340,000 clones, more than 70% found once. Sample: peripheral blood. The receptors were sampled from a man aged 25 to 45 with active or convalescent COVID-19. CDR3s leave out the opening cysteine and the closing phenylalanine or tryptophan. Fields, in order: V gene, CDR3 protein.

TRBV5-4	ASSITGEGVYGYT
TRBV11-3	ASSLGLATGELF
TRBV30	AWIGGFSYGYT
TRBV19	ASSRAAQFNQPQH
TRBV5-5	ASSLGGAVTEAF
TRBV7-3	ASSRGQGGNSPLH
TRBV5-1	ASSFEQVRAGELF
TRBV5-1	ASSASTGLQETQY
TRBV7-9	ASRAAGGGNYGYT
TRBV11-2	ASSLDPRRNSPLH
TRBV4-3	ASSREWGQNYGYT
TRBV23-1	ASSQSTAGGCGCGSAAGNTIY
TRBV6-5	ASSAMTPGTYGYT
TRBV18	ASSPTSGTVGNTIY
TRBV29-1	SVEGGDGTEAF
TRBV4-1	ASSPRTDLSSYNSPLH
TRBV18	ASSPQAGSGANVLT
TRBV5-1	ASSSDRPNEKLF
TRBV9	ASSSGAEKLF
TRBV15	ATSRDEGSQGYT
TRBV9	ASSRRWGDGYT
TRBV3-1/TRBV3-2	ASSQVSGERASTDTQY
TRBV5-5	ASSTGHFANQPQH
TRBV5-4	ASSLPGGYEQY
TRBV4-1	ASSQVSREGSEQF
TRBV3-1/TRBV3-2	ASSSDFGELF
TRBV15	ATSREEGHWELF
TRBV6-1	ASSEIWGPGNTIY
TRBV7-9	ASSFPLAGQETQY
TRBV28	ASEPRGVGEQY
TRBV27	ASSSTGRGELF
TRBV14	ASSQASTYNSPLH
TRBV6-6	ASSRATSGNSYNEQF
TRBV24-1	ATSDPGQEYQETQY
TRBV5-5	ASSLTRGPQGGVQY
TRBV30	AWGADRTRFHSGANVLT
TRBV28	ASWPLADYNEQF
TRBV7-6	ASSLAGTKQETQY
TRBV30	AWSLNGGGTDTQY